The subject of this entry is one TCR beta chain. Its antigen is not identified. This record comes from a study of T cells in Graves' hyperthyroidism and ophthalmopathy. Background on the study: Peripheral blood draws took place at initial diagnosis, ahead of any treatment.

The CDR3 extends over 15 amino acids. V lost 4 bases and J 1 base, leaving 11 bases between the germline ends. Whole-study findings and limits: Expanded thyroid clonotypes (above 0.001) were mostly also found in blood.

Amplified regions were TCR beta CDR3 sequences from RNA transcripts. During a first-round RT-PCR of the TCR CDR3, the HTBI primer set was used. TCRdb re-derived calls from the multiplex PCR reads in MiXCR, one entry per CDR3 protein. The data show some 270,000 distinct CDR3 sequences, roughly 15% seen once. It was considered stable Graves' hyperthyroidism when ophthalmopathy did not progress within 18 months. Newly diagnosed patients aged 18 to 65 had hyperthyroidism of under 2 months' duration. The sample comprised blood. The receptor comes from a woman in her forties with Graves' hyperthyroidism. The V call is TRBV12-3 or TRBV12-4, the J call TRBJ2-1, with D perhaps TRBD2 (6 bases). CDR3 nucleotide sequence: TGTGCCAGCAGTTCGGGGGACTTTTCCTACAATGAGCAGTTCTTC. It translates to CASSSGDFSYNEQFF.